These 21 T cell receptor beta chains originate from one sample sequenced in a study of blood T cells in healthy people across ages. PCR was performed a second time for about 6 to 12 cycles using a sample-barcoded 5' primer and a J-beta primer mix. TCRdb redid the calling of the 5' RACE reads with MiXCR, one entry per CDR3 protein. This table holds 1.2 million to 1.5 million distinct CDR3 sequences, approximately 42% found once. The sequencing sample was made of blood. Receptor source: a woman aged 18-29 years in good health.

Here the CDR3 reads CASSSGLAELQETQYF. The CDR3 DNA follows: TGCGCCAGCAGTTCGGGACTAGCGGAATTGCAAGAGACCCAGTACTTC. The chain employs TRBV5-1 and TRBJ2-5; 11 positions match TRBD2. The junction had 8 bases not matched to a gene; V was cut back by 5 bases and J by 2 bases. Per the germline V gene, CDR1 is SGHRS and CDR2 is YFSETQ. There are 16 residues in the CDR3.

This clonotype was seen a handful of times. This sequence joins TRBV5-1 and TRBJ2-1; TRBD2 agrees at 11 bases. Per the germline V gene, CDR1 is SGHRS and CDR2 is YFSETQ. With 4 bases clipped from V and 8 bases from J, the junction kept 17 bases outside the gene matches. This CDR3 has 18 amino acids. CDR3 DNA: TGCGCCAGCAGCCGAATATCGGGGGTAGCGGGAGGGCCTCATGAGCAGTTCTTC. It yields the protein CASSRISGVAGGPHEQFF. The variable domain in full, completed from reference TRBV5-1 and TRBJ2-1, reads KAGVTQTPRYLIKTRGQQVTLSCSPISGHRSVSWYQQTPGQGLQFLFEYFSETQRNKGNFPGRFSGRQFSNSRSEMNVSTLELGDSALYLCASSRISGVAGGPHEQFFGPGTRLTVL.

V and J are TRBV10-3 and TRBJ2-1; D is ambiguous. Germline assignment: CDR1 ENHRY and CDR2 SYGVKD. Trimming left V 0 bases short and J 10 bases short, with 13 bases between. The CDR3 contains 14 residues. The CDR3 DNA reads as TGTGCCATCAGTGAGTCGCAAGGTCTGGGCGAGCAGTTCTTC. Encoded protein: CAISESQGLGEQFF.

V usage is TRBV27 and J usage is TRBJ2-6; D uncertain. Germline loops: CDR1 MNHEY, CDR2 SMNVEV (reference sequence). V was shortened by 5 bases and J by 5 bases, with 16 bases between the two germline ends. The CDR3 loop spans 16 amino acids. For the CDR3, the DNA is TGTGCCAGCAGTCCGGACCGGGTTAGGAGGGCCAACGTCCTGACTTTC. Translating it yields CASSPDRVRRANVLTF.

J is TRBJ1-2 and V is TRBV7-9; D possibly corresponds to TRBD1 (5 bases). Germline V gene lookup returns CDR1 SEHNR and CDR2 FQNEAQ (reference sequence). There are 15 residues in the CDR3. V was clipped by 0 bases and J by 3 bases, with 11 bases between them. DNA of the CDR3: TGTGCCAGCAGCTTAGCGGGGGAGGAAGACTATGGCTACACCTTC. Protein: CASSLAGEEDYGYTF.

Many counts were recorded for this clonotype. CDR3 protein: CASSLVMSHTDTQYF. The CDR3 DNA reads TGTGCCAGCAGTTTGGTCATGTCCCACACAGATACGCAGTATTTT. This sequence joins TRBV12-3 or TRBV12-4 and TRBJ2-3; D ambiguous. This CDR3 is built from 15 residues. Trimming left V 3 bases short and J 2 bases short, with 12 bases between.

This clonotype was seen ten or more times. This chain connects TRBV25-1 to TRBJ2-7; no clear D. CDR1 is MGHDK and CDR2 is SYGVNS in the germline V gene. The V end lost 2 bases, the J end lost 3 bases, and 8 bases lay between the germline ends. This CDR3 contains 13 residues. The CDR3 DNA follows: TGTGCCAGCAGTGAAATCTCTCGCTACGAGCAGTACTTC. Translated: CASSEISRYEQYF.

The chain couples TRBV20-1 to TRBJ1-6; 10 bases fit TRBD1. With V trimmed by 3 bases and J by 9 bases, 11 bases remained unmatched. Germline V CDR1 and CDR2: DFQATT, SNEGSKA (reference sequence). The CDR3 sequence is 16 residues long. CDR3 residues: CSASIRDRGWFSPLHF. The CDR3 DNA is TGCAGTGCTAGTATTCGGGACAGGGGTTGGTTTTCACCCCTCCACTTT.

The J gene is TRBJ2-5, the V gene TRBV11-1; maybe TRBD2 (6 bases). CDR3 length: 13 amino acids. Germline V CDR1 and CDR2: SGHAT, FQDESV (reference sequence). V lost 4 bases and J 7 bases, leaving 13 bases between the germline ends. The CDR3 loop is CASSYSGEATQYF. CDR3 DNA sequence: TGTGCCAGCAGCTACTCGGGGGAAGCGACCCAGTACTTC. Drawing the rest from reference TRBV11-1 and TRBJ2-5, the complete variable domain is EAEVAQSPRYKITEKSQAVAFWCDPISGHATLYWYRQILGQGPELLVQFQDESVVDDSQLPKDRFSAERLKGVDSTLKIQPAELGDSAMYLCASSYSGEATQYFGPGTRLLVL.

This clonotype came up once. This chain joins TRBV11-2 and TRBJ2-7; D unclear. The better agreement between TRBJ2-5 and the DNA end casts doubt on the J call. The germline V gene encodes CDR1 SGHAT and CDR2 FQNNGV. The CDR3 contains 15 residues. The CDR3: CASSLDGFLQETQYF. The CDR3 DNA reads TGTGCCAGCAGCTTAGATGGGTTCCTTCAGGAGACCCAGTACTTC.

The CDR3 nucleotides are TGTGCCAGCAGTGAGGGGCAGGGCTGGGGCTACACCTTC. Translating gives CASSEGQGWGYTF. This chain links TRBV25-1 with TRBJ1-2, with TRBD1 as a possible D gene (5 bases). V lost 3 bases to trimming and J lost 8 bases, with 13 bases between them. This CDR3 is built from 13 residues. Germline assignment: CDR1 MGHDK and CDR2 SYGVNS.

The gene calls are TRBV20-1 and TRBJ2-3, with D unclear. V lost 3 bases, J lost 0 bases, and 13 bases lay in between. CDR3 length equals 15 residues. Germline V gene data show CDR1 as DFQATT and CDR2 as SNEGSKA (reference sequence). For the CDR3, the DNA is TGCAGTGCTAGCGGAACACCGACTAGCACAGATACGCAGTATTTT. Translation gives CSASGTPTSTDTQYF.

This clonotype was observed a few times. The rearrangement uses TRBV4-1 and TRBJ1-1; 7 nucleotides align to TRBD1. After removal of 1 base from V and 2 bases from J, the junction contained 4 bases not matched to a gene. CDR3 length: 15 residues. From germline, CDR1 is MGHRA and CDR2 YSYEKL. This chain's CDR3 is CASSQGDRLNTEAFF. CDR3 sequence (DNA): TGCGCCAGCAGCCAAGGGGACAGACTAAACACTGAAGCTTTCTTT.

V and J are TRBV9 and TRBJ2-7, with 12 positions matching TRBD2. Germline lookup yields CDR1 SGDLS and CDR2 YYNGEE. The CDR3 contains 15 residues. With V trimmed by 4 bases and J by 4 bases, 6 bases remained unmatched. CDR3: CASSPWTSGIYEQYF. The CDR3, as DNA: TGTGCCAGCAGCCCTTGGACTAGCGGGATTTACGAGCAGTACTTC. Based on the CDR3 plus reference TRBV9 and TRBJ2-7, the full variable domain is DSGVTQTPKHLITATGQRVTLRCSPRSGDLSVYWYQQSLDQGLQFLIQYYNGEERAKGNILERFSAQQFPDLHSELNLSSLELGDSALYFCASSPWTSGIYEQYFGPGTRLTVT.

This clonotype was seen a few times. The CDR3 sequence is CASSWDPSSYNEQYF. CDR3 DNA sequence: TGTGCCAGCAGCTGGGACCCGAGCTCCTACAATGAGCAGTACTTC. This chain connects TRBV7-2 to TRBJ2-7, with D perhaps TRBD1 or TRBD2 (5 bases each). The CDR3 sequence is 15 residues long. The germline V and J ends were trimmed by 4 bases and 7 bases, with 20 bases remaining between them. Germline V CDR1 and CDR2: SGHTA, FQGNSA.

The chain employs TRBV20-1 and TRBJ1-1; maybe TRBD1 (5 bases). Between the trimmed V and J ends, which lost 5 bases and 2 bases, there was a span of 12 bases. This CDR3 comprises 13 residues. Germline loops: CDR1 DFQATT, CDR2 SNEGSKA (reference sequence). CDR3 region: CSAGAFGNTEAFF. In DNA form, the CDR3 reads TGCAGTGCTGGGGCATTTGGAAACACTGAAGCTTTCTTT.

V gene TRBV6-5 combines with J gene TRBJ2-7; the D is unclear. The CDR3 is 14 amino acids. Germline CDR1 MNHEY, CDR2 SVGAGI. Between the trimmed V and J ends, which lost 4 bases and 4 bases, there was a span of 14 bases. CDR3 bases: TGTGCCAGCAGTTTTCGGACGGAAGAGTACGAGCAGTACTTC. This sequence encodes CASSFRTEEYEQYF.

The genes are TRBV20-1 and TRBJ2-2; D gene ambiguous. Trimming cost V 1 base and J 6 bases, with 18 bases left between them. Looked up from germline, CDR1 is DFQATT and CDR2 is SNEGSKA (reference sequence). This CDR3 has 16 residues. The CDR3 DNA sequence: TGCAGTGCTAGAGGGGCCAGCATAGGTTCACCCGGGGAGCTGTTTTTT. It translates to CSARGASIGSPGELFF.

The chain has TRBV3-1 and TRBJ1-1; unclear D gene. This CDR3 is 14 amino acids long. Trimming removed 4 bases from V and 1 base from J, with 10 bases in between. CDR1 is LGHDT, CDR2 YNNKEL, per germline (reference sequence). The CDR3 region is CASSPHGENTEAFF. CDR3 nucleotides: TGTGCCAGCAGCCCTCATGGGGAGAACACTGAAGCTTTCTTT.

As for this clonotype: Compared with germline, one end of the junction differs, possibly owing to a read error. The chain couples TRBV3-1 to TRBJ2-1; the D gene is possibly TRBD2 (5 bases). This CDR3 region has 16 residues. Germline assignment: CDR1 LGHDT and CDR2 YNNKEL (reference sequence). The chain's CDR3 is CTSSPTGTSSYNEQFF. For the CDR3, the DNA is TGTACCAGCAGCCCAACGGGAACTAGCTCCTACAATGAGCAGTTCTTC.

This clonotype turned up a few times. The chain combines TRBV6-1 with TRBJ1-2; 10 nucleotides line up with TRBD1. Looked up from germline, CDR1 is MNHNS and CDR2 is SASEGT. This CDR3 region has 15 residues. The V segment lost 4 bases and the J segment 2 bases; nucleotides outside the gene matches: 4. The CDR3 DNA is TGTGCCAGCAGTGGCGGGGGACAGGGGAACTATGGCTACACCTTC. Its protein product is CASSGGGQGNYGYTF.